The rows below give T cell receptor beta chains drawn from one sample of a study of T-cell reconstitution after alpha-beta-depleted transplantation in children. One entry per CDR3 protein results from TCRdb running MiXCR on the PCR reads. The sample gives about 600,000 distinct CDR3 sequences, 13% of which show up once; 2.2% is in the top ten. Here the sequenced sample was PBMCs, mostly from graft donor cells, taken 360 days after TCRalphabeta/CD19-depleted stem cell transplant. The source of these receptors is a male patient between 10 and 17 years old who had a stem cell transplant for acute myeloid leukemia, so the T cells may come from the graft donor. The CDR3 runs from the conserved cysteine through the conserved F or W. A D gene is named only where the DNA matches it firmly. Expanded clones are given a class, and other clones once, few, many or no size at all.

j_call: TRBJ2-7; v_call: TRBV14; clone_size: .; d_call: TRBD2; cdr3_nt: TGTGCCAGCAGCCGAAAACTAGCGGGAGGCTACGAGCAGTACTTC; cdr3_aa: CASSRKLAGGYEQYF
j_call: TRBJ2-1; v_call: TRBV30; clone_size: .; d_call: .; cdr3_nt: TGTGCCTGGAGACGTCCACCATGGTACAATGAGCAGTTCTTC; cdr3_aa: CAWRRPPWYNEQFF
j_call: TRBJ2-2; v_call: TRBV7-8; clone_size: few; d_call: TRBD1; cdr3_nt: TGTGCCAGCAGCTCAAAACTCTGGACAGGGGTTGACACCGGGGAGCTGTTTTTT; cdr3_aa: CASSSKLWTGVDTGELFF
j_call: TRBJ2-2; v_call: TRBV9; clone_size: few; d_call: .; cdr3_nt: TGTGCCAGCAGCGTAGTGGTCGGGGAGCTGTTTTTT; cdr3_aa: CASSVVVGELFF
j_call: TRBJ1-4; v_call: TRBV12-3/TRBV12-4; clone_size: many; d_call: .; cdr3_nt: TGTGCCAGCACCATCTTAATGGGAAAACTGTTTTTT; cdr3_aa: CASTILMGKLFF
j_call: TRBJ2-7; v_call: TRBV20-1; clone_size: many; d_call: .; cdr3_nt: TGCAGTGCGTATGTCCCAGGTTCCGACTACGAGCAGTACTTC; cdr3_aa: CSAYVPGSDYEQYF
j_call: TRBJ2-7; v_call: TRBV20-1; clone_size: few; d_call: .; cdr3_nt: TGCAGTGCTAGAGTAAGGGTCACCCTCCGCGAGCAGTACTTC; cdr3_aa: CSARVRVTLREQYF
j_call: TRBJ2-1; v_call: TRBV27; clone_size: few; d_call: TRBD2; cdr3_nt: TGTGCCAGCAGTTTAGATGGACTAGCGGGAGGTCCCTCCTACAATGAGCAGTTCTTC; cdr3_aa: CASSLDGLAGGPSYNEQFF
j_call: TRBJ2-2; v_call: TRBV27; clone_size: few; d_call: .; cdr3_nt: TGTGCCAGCAGTTTACGGTTCCGCATCGGGGAGCTGTTTTTT; cdr3_aa: CASSLRFRIGELFF
j_call: TRBJ1-2; v_call: TRBV28; clone_size: few; d_call: TRBD1; cdr3_nt: TGTGCCAGCAGTTCCATCGGCAACAGGGGGTTGGGCTACACCTTC; cdr3_aa: CASSSIGNRGLGYTF
j_call: TRBJ2-1; v_call: TRBV7-9; clone_size: many; d_call: .; cdr3_nt: TGTGCCAGCAGCTTAGGATCAACTTCCTACAATGAGCAGTTCTTC; cdr3_aa: CASSLGSTSYNEQFF
j_call: TRBJ2-5; v_call: TRBV10-3; clone_size: .; d_call: .; cdr3_nt: TGTGCCATCAGTGACTCCCGGACGGTAGGCCAAGAGACCCAGTACTTC; cdr3_aa: CAISDSRTVGQETQYF
j_call: TRBJ2-5; v_call: TRBV20-1; clone_size: many; d_call: TRBD2; cdr3_nt: TGCAGTGCAGGGGCTGGGGAGGGCCCTCAAGAGACCCAGTACTTC; cdr3_aa: CSAGAGEGPQETQYF
j_call: TRBJ2-3; v_call: TRBV5-1; clone_size: many; d_call: .; cdr3_nt: TGCGCCAGCAGCTTCCCGGGGGCCCGCACAGATACGCAGTATTTT; cdr3_aa: CASSFPGARTDTQYF
j_call: TRBJ2-7; v_call: TRBV7-2; clone_size: .; d_call: .; cdr3_nt: TGTGCCAGCAGCGCTACTAGTATCACCTACGAGCAGTACTTC; cdr3_aa: CASSATSITYEQYF
j_call: TRBJ2-1; v_call: TRBV12-3/TRBV12-4; clone_size: many; d_call: .; cdr3_nt: TGTGCCAGCAGTTTAGATTCGGGCCCCAATGAGCAGTTCTTC; cdr3_aa: CASSLDSGPNEQFF
j_call: TRBJ2-1; v_call: TRBV25-1; clone_size: few; d_call: TRBD1; cdr3_nt: TGTGCCAGCAGTGACCTCAGGACAGGAGAGTACAATGAGCAGTTCTTC; cdr3_aa: CASSDLRTGEYNEQFF
j_call: TRBJ2-1; v_call: TRBV27; clone_size: many; d_call: TRBD2; cdr3_nt: TGTGCCAGCAGTTCCATCACTAGCGGGGTCTACAATGAGCAGTTCTTC; cdr3_aa: CASSSITSGVYNEQFF
j_call: TRBJ1-5; v_call: TRBV2; clone_size: many; d_call: .; cdr3_nt: TGTGCCAGCTTGGGATACAATCAGCCCCAGCATTTT; cdr3_aa: CASLGYNQPQHF
j_call: TRBJ2-3; v_call: TRBV12-1; clone_size: .; d_call: .; cdr3_nt: TGTGCCAGCAGCTTGGTGCCGGGGTGGACAGGGTCCACAGATACGCAGTATTTT; cdr3_aa: CASSLVPGWTGSTDTQYF
j_call: TRBJ2-7; v_call: TRBV29-1; clone_size: .; d_call: TRBD2; cdr3_nt: TGCAGCGTTGGGGGGACTAGCCTCGAGCAGTACTTC; cdr3_aa: CSVGGTSLEQYF
j_call: TRBJ2-6; v_call: TRBV4-3; clone_size: .; d_call: TRBD1; cdr3_nt: TGCGCCAGTTGGGGGCCACAACCGGGACAGGGGGCTTCTGGGGCCAACGTCCTGACTTTC; cdr3_aa: CASWGPQPGQGASGANVLTF
j_call: TRBJ2-7; v_call: TRBV12-3/TRBV12-4; clone_size: .; d_call: TRBD2; cdr3_nt: TGTGCCAGCAGTGATGGGACTAGCGGGGCCTACGAGCAGTACTTC; cdr3_aa: CASSDGTSGAYEQYF
j_call: TRBJ2-3; v_call: TRBV12-3/TRBV12-4; clone_size: .; d_call: .; cdr3_nt: TGTGCCACCGGGTTTACGGCAACTAGCACAGATACGCAGTATTTT; cdr3_aa: CATGFTATSTDTQYF
j_call: TRBJ2-3; v_call: TRBV5-1; clone_size: many; d_call: .; cdr3_nt: TGCGCCAGCAGCTCCCCGGGGGGCGAGTATGATACGCAGTATTTT; cdr3_aa: CASSSPGGEYDTQYF
j_call: TRBJ2-1; v_call: TRBV29-1; clone_size: few; d_call: TRBD2; cdr3_nt: TGCAGCGTTGAAGCGAGCTTAGGACTAGCGGCTAACAATGAGCAGTTCTTC; cdr3_aa: CSVEASLGLAANNEQFF